The sequence of this TCR beta chain was determined in a study of blood T cell repertoires in COVID-19. Whole-study context: There were acute and convalescent COVID-19 samples, and they came from the United States, Italy and Spain. PBMCs, B-cell-depleted T cells, or T cells provided the cDNA or gDNA that made up the material.

TCRdb's table, derived via immunoSEQ multiplex PCR, lists solely in-frame clones and lacks some. The sample includes fewer than 500,000 clones, 70% to 90% seen only once; the top ten take approximately 1%. Recruitment covered about 26 US areas and drew participants whose ages spanned roughly 18 to 90 years. V lost 3 bases and J lost 2; bases outside the gene matches: 9. CDR3 size: 16 residues. Germline CDR1 is KGHSH and CDR2 is LQKENI. Sequences were obtained from PBMCs or T cells enriched from blood (not recorded which). The receptor's source is a woman younger than 45 with acute COVID-19. This chain connects TRBV18 to TRBJ2-7; TRBD1 matches at 8 bases. CDR3: CASSPLESGGPYEQYF. The CDR3, as DNA: TGTGCCAGCTCACCGCTCGAGTCAGGGGGCCCCTACGAGCAGTACTTC.